Following are 19 T cell receptor beta chains from one sample sequenced in a study of breast tumors, draining lymph nodes, adjacent tissues. Axillary draining lymph nodes of breast cancer patients supplied the node samples. TCRdb redid the calling of the multiplex PCR reads with MiXCR, one entry per CDR3 protein. The table includes about 130,000 distinct CDR3 sequences, about 20% detected once. The sequencing sample was made of axillary lymph node tissue. The receptors stem from a female donor with breast cancer. Some clones in this sample may be carry-over from other donors' samples.

This clonotype has ten or more counts. The chain is built from TRBV11-2 and TRBJ2-7; 7 bases line up with TRBD1. Germline V gives CDR1 SGHAT, CDR2 FQNNGV. The CDR3 sequence is 15 residues long. With V trimmed by 0 bases and J by 0 bases, 2 bases remained unmatched. The CDR3 DNA sequence: TGTGCCAGCAGCTTAGAACAGGGGAGCTCCTACGAGCAGTACTTC. It codes for CASSLEQGSSYEQYF.

This clonotype was observed many times. The gene calls are TRBV5-1 and TRBJ2-7; no reliable D call. From germline, CDR1 is SGHRS and CDR2 YFSETQ. The CDR3 spans 15 residues. Trimming took 0 bases from V and 2 from J, leaving 12 bases between them. CDR3 residues: CASSLDPASTYEQYF. The CDR3, as DNA: TGCGCCAGCAGCTTGGACCCAGCGTCAACCTACGAGCAGTACTTC.

This clonotype showed up many times. The V and J genes are TRBV7-8 and TRBJ1-5; D is unresolved. The V gene's germline CDR1 is SGHVS and CDR2 FQNEAQ. Trimming took off 1 base at V and 8 bases at J, with 9 bases between the two ends. The CDR3 is 13 residues long. For the CDR3, the DNA is TGTGCCAGCAGCTTAGGGATAATAAAGCCCCAGCATTTT. Translated: CASSLGIIKPQHF.

As for this clonotype: This could be a read error, since a much larger clone is one nucleotide away. The chain links TRBV6-1 to TRBJ2-2; 10 bases are shared with TRBD2. The V gene end was trimmed by 5 bases and the J gene end by 2 bases; junction bases not matched to a gene: 8. This CDR3 contains 17 residues. Per germline, CDR1 MNHNS and CDR2 SASEGT. The CDR3 loop is CASSYSSGSSNTGELFF. The CDR3 DNA follows: TGTGCCAGCAGTTACTCTAGCGGGAGTTCAAACACCGGGGAGCTGTTTTTT.

Concerning this clonotype itself: This may arise from a read error, as a much more abundant clone is one base away. The chain recombines TRBV11-2 with TRBJ2-7; 7 positions agree with TRBD1. Germline values: CDR1 SGHAT, CDR2 FQNNGV. The CDR3 extends over 14 amino acids. In DNA form, the CDR3 reads TGTGCCGGCAGCTACGGGGACAGCTCCTACGAGCAGTACTTC. This codes for CAGSYGDSSYEQYF.

Many counts were recorded for this clonotype. This sequence joins TRBV2 and TRBJ1-2; D is uncertain. Trimming shortened V by 3 bases and J by 0 bases, and 8 bases separated the two germline ends. CDR1 and CDR2 from the germline V gene are SNHLY and FYNNEI. The CDR3 has 14 amino acids. The CDR3 reads CASSEGSSNYGYTF. The CDR3 DNA is TGTGCCAGCAGTGAGGGGTCGTCTAACTATGGCTACACCTTC.

This clonotype was observed a handful of times. The chain combines TRBV27 with TRBJ2-6, with 7 positions matching TRBD1. J lost 0 bases, V lost 5 bases, and 4 bases had no gene match. Germline V lookup: CDR1 MNHEY, CDR2 SMNVEV (reference sequence). This CDR3 spans 16 amino acids. This chain's CDR3 is CASSRQGISGANVLTF. The CDR3 DNA sequence: TGTGCCAGCAGTCGACAGGGAATCTCTGGGGCCAACGTCCTGACTTTC.

This clonotype was seen ten or more times. The CDR3 region has the DNA TGTGCCAGCATGCCCGGGACTACCTCCACCGGGGAGCTGTTTTTT. Its translation is CASMPGTTSTGELFF. The chain combines TRBV5-4 with TRBJ2-2, with 7 bases matching TRBD2. V trimming: 6 bases; J trimming: 4 bases; junction bases outside the gene matches: 9. The germline CDR1 and CDR2 sequences are SGHNT and YYREEE (reference sequence). The CDR3 spans 15 residues.

This clonotype was detected many times. V and J are TRBV5-6 and TRBJ2-1, with 8 bases aligning to TRBD2. V lost 0 bases, J lost 6 bases, and 5 bases stayed unmatched. In germline, CDR1 is SGHDT, CDR2 YYEEEE. CDR3 size: 15 residues. The CDR3 DNA is TGTGCCAGCAGCTTGGTAACTAGCGGAACCAATGAGCAGTTCTTC. Translating gives CASSLVTSGTNEQFF.

This clonotype was observed at least ten times. The V call is TRBV9, the J call TRBJ2-1, with 10 bases identical to TRBD2. After removal of 2 bases from V and 9 bases from J, the junction contained 8 bases not matched to a gene. The CDR3 length is 15 residues. Germline V gene data show CDR1 as SGDLS and CDR2 as YYNGEE. The CDR3 nucleotides read TGTGCCAGCAGCGTGGAAGCGGGAGGGCCTATTGAGCAGTTCTTC. Translation gives CASSVEAGGPIEQFF.

V is TRBV19 and J is TRBJ1-2; no definite D call. The V gene lost 3 bases and the J gene lost 7 bases, with 18 bases spanning the gap. Germline values: CDR1 LNHDA, CDR2 SQIVND (reference sequence). This CDR3 contains 15 residues. The CDR3 DNA sequence: TGTGCCAGTAGTATCCGGCGCGGGGAAGGCTGTGGCTACACCTTC. Residues: CASSIRRGEGCGYTF.

Many counts were recorded for this clonotype. The chain is built from TRBV20-1 and TRBJ2-1; TRBD2 agrees at 8 bases. CDR1 is DFQATT and CDR2 is SNEGSKA in the germline V gene (reference sequence). The CDR3 covers 18 residues. V shed 4 bases and J 0 bases; nucleotides not matched to a gene: 14. CDR3 sequence reads: CSAIPGLRAGGSYNEQFF. Here the CDR3 DNA reads TGCAGTGCTATCCCGGGGTTGCGGGCGGGAGGCTCCTACAATGAGCAGTTCTTC.

This clonotype was seen at least ten times. This rearrangement joins TRBV2 to TRBJ1-4; no clear D gene. CDR3 length: 12 amino acids. Trimming pared 7 bases from V and 5 bases from J, leaving 8 bases between. CDR1 is SNHLY and CDR2 is FYNNEI in the germline V gene. CDR3 residues: CASTRINEKLFF. In nucleotides, the CDR3 is TGTGCCAGCACTCGTATAAATGAAAAACTGTTTTTT.

This clonotype has at least ten counts. V gene TRBV29-1 combines with J gene TRBJ1-2; TRBD1 matches 11 bases. The CDR3 runs to 14 residues. V dropped 3 bases and J dropped 8; count of bases not matched to a gene: 8. Germline V gene lookup returns CDR1 SQVTM and CDR2 ANQGSEA. CDR3 DNA: TGCAGCGTTGACACCGCCGGGACAGGGGGAGGCTACACCTTC. It yields the protein CSVDTAGTGGGYTF.

This clonotype was seen ten or more times. The rearrangement joins TRBV19 to TRBJ2-7; D may be TRBD2 (5 bases). Germline CDR1 and CDR2: LNHDA and SQIVND (reference sequence). The CDR3 sequence is 13 residues long. With 8 bases removed from V and 3 bases from J, the gap between germline ends came to 14 bases. The CDR3 DNA is TGTGCCAGTCGGCCCGGGAATCTCTACGAGCAGTACTTC. It encodes CASRPGNLYEQYF.

This clonotype was found many times. The rearrangement uses TRBV9 and TRBJ1-2, with D possibly TRBD1 on 6 matching bases. Germline CDR1 SGDLS, CDR2 YYNGEE. Trimming left V 3 bases short and J 3 bases short, with 15 bases between. This CDR3 comprises 15 residues. CDR3 loop: CASSARGTGHYGYTF. CDR3 in DNA: TGTGCCAGCAGCGCCAGAGGAACAGGGCACTATGGCTACACCTTC.

This clonotype has a count of ten or more. The rearrangement uses TRBV6-1 and TRBJ2-1, with a weak D call TRBD2 (5 bases). Germline assignment: CDR1 MNHNS and CDR2 SASEGT. The CDR3 sequence is 14 residues long. With 8 bases removed from V and 0 bases from J, the gap between germline ends came to 11 bases. CDR3 residues: CASGERSSYNEQFF. CDR3 DNA sequence: TGTGCCAGCGGGGAGCGGAGCTCCTACAATGAGCAGTTCTTC.

This clonotype was detected only a few times. With a much larger clone just one base away, this may be a read error. J is TRBJ2-7 and V is TRBV19; a weak D match, TRBD1 (6 bases). Between the trimmed V and J ends, which lost 3 bases and 5 bases, there was a span of 14 bases. Germline loops: CDR1 LNHDA, CDR2 SQIVND (reference sequence). The CDR3 totals 14 residues. CDR3 in amino acids: CASSMGAGADEQYF. The CDR3 DNA is TGTGCCAGTAGTATGGGGGCAGGGGCCGACGAGCAGTACTTC.

There are many counts of this clonotype. The V and J genes are TRBV15 and TRBJ2-3; TRBD2 aligns across 8 bases. The ends lost 4 bases at V and 6 bases at J; junction bases unmatched: 6. Germline assignment: CDR1 LNHNV and CDR2 YYDKDF (reference sequence). The CDR3 is made up of 14 amino acids. This CDR3 is CATSTGTSTDTQYF. CDR3 bases: TGTGCCACCAGCACCGGGACTAGTACCGATACGCAGTATTTT.